A selection of T cell receptor beta chains follows, all from one sample in a study of T cell repertoires in cytomegalovirus infection. TCRdb reprocessed the reads via MiXCR and lists one record per CDR3 protein. The profile covers more than 650,000 distinct CDR3 sequences, with roughly 35% appearing a single time and 2.8% taken by the ten largest. Sequenced sample: PBMCs. The receptors stem from a human donor in good health (CMV status not recorded). Some clones in this sample may be carry-over from other donors' samples. The CDR3 runs from the conserved cysteine through the conserved F or W. D genes are given only for firm matches. Clone size, where shown, is once, few, many, or a class for clones that have expanded.

TRBV7-2	TRBJ2-3	TRBD1	NA	TGTGCCAGCTGCGGACAGGGGGCAGATACGCAGTATTTT	CASCGQGADTQYF
TRBV6-5	TRBJ1-1	NA	NA	TGTGCCAGCAGTTACTCGGGGATCGTAAACACTGAAGCTTTCTTT	CASSYSGIVNTEAFF
TRBV2	TRBJ2-1	NA	NA	TGTGCCAGCGATGCCGGCACCAATGAGCAGTTCTTC	CASDAGTNEQFF
TRBV28	TRBJ1-6	TRBD1	NA	TGTGCCAGCAGTCCGCGGACGACAGGGGCCTCACCCCTCCACTTT	CASSPRTTGASPLHF
TRBV20-1	TRBJ1-4	NA	NA	TGCAGTGCTAGAGGGGCAACTAATGAAAAACTGTTTTTT	CSARGATNEKLFF
TRBV7-2	TRBJ2-5	TRBD2	NA	TGTGCCAGCAGCTTAAGCGGGGGGGTCCCGGAGACCCAGTACTTC	CASSLSGGVPETQYF
TRBV2	TRBJ2-3	TRBD2	NA	TGTGCCAGCAGTGATAGCCTAGCGGGGGCAGATACGCAGTATTTT	CASSDSLAGADTQYF
TRBV6-1	TRBJ1-6	NA	many	TGTGCCAGCAGTGAGCCCCCGGCCGGTTCACCCCTCCACTTT	CASSEPPAGSPLHF
TRBV12-3/TRBV12-4	TRBJ2-1	TRBD2	NA	TGTGCCAGCAGTATCAGGGGACTAGCGGGAGTTGAGCAGTTCTTC	CASSIRGLAGVEQFF
TRBV11-2	TRBJ2-1	NA	few	TGTGCCAGCAGCTTAGCCAGCTGGTCCTACAATGAGCAGTTCTTC	CASSLASWSYNEQFF
TRBV4-1	TRBJ1-5	NA	few	TGCGCCAGCAGCCAAGAGAGCACCGGGGGCAATCAGCCCCAGCATTTT	CASSQESTGGNQPQHF
TRBV11-2	TRBJ2-1	TRBD2	many	TGTGCCAGCAGCTTTGGACTAGCGGGTCACAATGAGCAGTTCTTC	CASSFGLAGHNEQFF